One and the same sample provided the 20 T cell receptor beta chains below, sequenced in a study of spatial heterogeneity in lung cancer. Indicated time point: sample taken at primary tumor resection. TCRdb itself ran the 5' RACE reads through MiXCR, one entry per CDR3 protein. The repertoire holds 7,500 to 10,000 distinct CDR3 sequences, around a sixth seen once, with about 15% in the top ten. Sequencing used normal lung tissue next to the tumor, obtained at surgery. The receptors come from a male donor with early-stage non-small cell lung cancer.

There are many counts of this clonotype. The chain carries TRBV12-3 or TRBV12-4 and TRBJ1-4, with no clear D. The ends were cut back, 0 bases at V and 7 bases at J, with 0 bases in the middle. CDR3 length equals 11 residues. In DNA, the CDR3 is TGTGCCAGCAGTTTAGCTGAAAAACTGTTTTTT. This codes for CASSLAEKLFF.

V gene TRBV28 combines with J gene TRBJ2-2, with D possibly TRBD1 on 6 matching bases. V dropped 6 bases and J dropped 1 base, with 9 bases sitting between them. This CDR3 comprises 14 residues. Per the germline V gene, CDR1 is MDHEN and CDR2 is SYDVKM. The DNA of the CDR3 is TGTGCCAGCAGCTCGGGACAGAACACCGGGGAGCTGTTTTTT. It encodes CASSSGQNTGELFF. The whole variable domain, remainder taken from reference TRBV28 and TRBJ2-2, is DVKVTQSSRYLVKRTGEKVFLECVQDMDHENMFWYRQDPGLGLRLIYFSYDVKMKEKGDIPEGYSVSREKKERFSLILESASTNQTSMYLCASSSGQNTGELFFGEGSRLTVL.

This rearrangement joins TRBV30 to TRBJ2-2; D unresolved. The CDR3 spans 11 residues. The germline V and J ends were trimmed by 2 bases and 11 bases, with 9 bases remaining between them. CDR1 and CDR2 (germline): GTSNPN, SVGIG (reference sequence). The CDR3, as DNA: TGTGCCTGGAGTCCGACCAGAGAGCTGTTTTTT. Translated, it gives CAWSPTRELFF.

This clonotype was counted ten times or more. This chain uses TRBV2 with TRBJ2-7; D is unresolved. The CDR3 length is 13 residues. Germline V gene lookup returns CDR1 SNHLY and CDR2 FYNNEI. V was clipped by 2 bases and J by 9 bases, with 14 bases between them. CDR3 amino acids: CASSESQSFGQYF. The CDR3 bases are TGTGCCAGCAGTGAATCCCAAAGTTTTGGGCAGTACTTC.

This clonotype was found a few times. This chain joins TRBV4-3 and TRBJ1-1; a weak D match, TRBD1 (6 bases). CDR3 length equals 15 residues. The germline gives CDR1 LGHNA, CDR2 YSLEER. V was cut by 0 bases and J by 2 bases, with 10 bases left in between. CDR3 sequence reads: CASSQERDTNTEAFF. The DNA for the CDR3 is TGCGCCAGCAGCCAAGAACGGGACACAAACACTGAAGCTTTCTTT.

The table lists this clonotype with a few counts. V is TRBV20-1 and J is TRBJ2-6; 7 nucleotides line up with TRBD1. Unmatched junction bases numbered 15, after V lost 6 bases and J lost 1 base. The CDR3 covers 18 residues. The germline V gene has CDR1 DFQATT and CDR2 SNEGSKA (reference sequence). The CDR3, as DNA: TGCAGTGCCCACGAACAGGGGTCTAGCATGTCTGGGGCCAACGTCCTGACTTTC. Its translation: CSAHEQGSSMSGANVLTF.

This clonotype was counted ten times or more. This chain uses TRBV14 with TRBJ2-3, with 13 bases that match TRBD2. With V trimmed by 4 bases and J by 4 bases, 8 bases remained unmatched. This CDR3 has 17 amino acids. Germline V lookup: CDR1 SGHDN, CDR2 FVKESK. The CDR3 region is CASSLWTSGRGADTQYF. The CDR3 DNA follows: TGTGCCAGCAGCCTATGGACTAGCGGGAGAGGCGCAGATACGCAGTATTTT.

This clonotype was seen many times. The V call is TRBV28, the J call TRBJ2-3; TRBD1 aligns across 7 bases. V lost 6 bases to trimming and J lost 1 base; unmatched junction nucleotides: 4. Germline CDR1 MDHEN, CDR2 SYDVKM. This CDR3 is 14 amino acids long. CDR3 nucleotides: TGTGCCAGCAGCCTTACAGGGGGCACAGATACGCAGTATTTT. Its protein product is CASSLTGGTDTQYF.

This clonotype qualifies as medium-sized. CDR3 amino acids: CASSLSGITNTIYF. In nucleotides, the CDR3 is TGTGCCAGCAGCTTATCAGGCATTACAAACACCATATATTTT. This chain links TRBV7-4 with TRBJ1-3, with D unresolved. Germline loops: CDR1 SGHVT, CDR2 SQSDAQ. The CDR3 has 14 residues. V was clipped by 2 bases and J by 6 bases, with 11 bases between them.

CDR3 sequence (DNA): TGTGCCAGCAGCCGCCGACTAGCGACCGCCTACAATGAGCAGTTCTTC. Protein: CASSRRLATAYNEQFF. The V gene is TRBV14, the J gene TRBJ2-1; 8 nucleotides align to TRBD2. Per germline, CDR1 SGHDN and CDR2 FVKESK. There are 16 residues in the CDR3. The J segment lost 2 bases and the V segment lost 4 bases, leaving 7 bases of the junction unmatched. The full variable domain, with the rest looked up from reference TRBV14 and TRBJ2-1, is EAGVTQFPSHSVIEKGQTVTLRCDPISGHDNLYWYRRVMGKEIKFLLHFVKESKQDESGMPNNRFLAERTGGTYSTLKVQPAELEDSGVYFCASSRRLATAYNEQFFGPGTRLTVL.

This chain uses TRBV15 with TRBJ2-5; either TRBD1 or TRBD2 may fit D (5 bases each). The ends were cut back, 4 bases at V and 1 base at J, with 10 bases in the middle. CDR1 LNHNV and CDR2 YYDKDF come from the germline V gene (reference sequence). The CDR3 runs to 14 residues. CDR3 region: CATSNRDPQETQYF. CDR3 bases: TGTGCCACCAGCAACCGGGACCCCCAAGAGACCCAGTACTTC.

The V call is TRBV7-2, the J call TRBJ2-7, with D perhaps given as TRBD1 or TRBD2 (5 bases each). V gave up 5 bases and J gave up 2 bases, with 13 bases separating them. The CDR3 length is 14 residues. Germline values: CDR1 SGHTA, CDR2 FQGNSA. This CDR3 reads CASSSGTEPYEQYF. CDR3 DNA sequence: TGTGCCAGCAGCAGTGGGACGGAGCCCTACGAGCAGTACTTC.

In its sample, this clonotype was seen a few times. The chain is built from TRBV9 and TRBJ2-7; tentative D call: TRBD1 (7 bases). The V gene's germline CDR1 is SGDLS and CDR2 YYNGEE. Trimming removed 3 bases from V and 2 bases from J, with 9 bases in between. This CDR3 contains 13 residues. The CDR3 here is CASSGGTAYEQYF. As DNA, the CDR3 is TGTGCCAGCAGCGGCGGGACAGCCTACGAGCAGTACTTC.

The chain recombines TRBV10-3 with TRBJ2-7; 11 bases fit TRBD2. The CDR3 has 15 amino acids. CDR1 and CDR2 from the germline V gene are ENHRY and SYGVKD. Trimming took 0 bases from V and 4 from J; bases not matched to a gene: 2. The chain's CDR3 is CAISESTSGMYEQYF. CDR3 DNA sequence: TGTGCCATCAGTGAGTCGACTAGCGGGATGTACGAGCAGTACTTC.

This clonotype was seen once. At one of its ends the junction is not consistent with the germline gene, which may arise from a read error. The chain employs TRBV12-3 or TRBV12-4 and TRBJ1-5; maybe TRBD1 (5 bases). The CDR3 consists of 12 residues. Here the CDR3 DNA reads TGTGCCAGCAGAGTAGGGGAGCAGCCCCGGCATTTT. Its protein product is CASRVGEQPRHF.

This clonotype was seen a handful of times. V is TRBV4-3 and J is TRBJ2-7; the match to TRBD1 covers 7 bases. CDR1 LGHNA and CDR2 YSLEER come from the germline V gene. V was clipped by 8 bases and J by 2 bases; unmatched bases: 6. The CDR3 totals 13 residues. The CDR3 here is CASARDRAYEQYF. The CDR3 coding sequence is TGCGCCAGCGCCCGGGACAGAGCCTACGAGCAGTACTTC.

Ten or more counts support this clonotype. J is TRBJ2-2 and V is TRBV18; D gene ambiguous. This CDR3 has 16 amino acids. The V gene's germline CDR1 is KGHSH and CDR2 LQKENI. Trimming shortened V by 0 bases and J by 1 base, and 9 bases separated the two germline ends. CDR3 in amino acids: CASSPPKAGNTGELFF. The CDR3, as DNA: TGTGCCAGCTCACCACCTAAGGCAGGGAACACCGGGGAGCTGTTTTTT.

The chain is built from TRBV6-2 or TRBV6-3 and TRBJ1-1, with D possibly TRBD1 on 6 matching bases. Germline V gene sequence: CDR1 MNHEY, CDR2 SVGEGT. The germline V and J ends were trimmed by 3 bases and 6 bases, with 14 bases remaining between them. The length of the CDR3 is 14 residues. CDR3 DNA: TGTGCCAGCAGTTATTCCACAGGGAGAGCTGAAGCTTTCTTT. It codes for CASSYSTGRAEAFF.

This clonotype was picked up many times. Here the CDR3 DNA reads TGCGCCAGCAGCCAAGATCAGGGGAGTCCCGGGGAGCTGTTTTTT. It is translated as CASSQDQGSPGELFF. V gene TRBV4-1 combines with J gene TRBJ2-2, with TRBD1 as a possible D gene (6 bases). Germline V gives CDR1 MGHRA, CDR2 YSYEKL. This CDR3 comprises 15 residues. V was pared by 0 bases and J by 6 bases, with 11 bases between.

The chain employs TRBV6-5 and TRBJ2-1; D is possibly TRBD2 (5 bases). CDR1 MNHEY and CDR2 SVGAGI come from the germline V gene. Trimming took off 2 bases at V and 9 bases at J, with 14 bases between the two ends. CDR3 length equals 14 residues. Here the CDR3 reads CASSYPAKGAEQFF. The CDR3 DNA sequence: TGTGCCAGCAGTTACCCGGCCAAGGGAGCTGAGCAGTTCTTC.